Described below is a single T cell receptor (beta chain) sequence and its context. Its antigen is still unknown. Individual cDNA molecules were tagged with unique molecular identifiers. TCRdb re-called the 5' RACE reads through MiXCR, storing one row per CDR3 protein. Of some 70,000 distinct CDR3 sequences in the sample, under 9.5% were seen once. This sample was taken from a study of early T cells in non-severe SARS-CoV-2 infection. Study in general: Investigators sequenced bulk RNA drawn from unsorted whole blood, and chains remained unpaired. Regarding the study as a whole: A preference for anti-spike CD8 responses marked VDJdb matching, which missed private and CD4 specificities.

This CDR3 has 13 residues. Trimming took 2 bases from V and 3 from J, leaving 6 bases between them. The germline gives CDR1 SGHTS, CDR2 YDEGEE. This TCR derives from an adult who was a healthcare worker with PCR-confirmed SARS-CoV-2 infection or an uninfected control (not recorded which). The chain is built from TRBV5-8 and TRBJ2-1, with D unresolved. The sample consisted of whole blood. CDR3 nucleotide sequence: TGTGCCAGCAGCTTACCTTTCTACAATGAGCAGTTCTTC. Translation: CASSLPFYNEQFF.